Below are 22 T cell receptor beta chains sequenced from a single sample in a study of relationships among human T cell subsets. The T cell receptor alpha and beta CDR3 regions were amplified from mRNA by semiquantitative ARM-PCR. ARM-PCR used tagged nested gene-specific primers, then communal superprimers for exponential amplification. A single record per CDR3 protein comes from TCRdb applying MiXCR to the multiplex PCR reads. The sample records approximately 15,000 distinct CDR3 sequences, around 62% being singletons. Source material: total T cells sorted from blood. The receptors stem from a man aged 40-50 years in good health.

The chain carries TRBV7-8 and TRBJ2-7; D unresolved. The CDR3 sequence is 13 residues long. Germline loops: CDR1 SGHVS, CDR2 FQNEAQ. V was trimmed by 5 bases and J by 5 bases, leaving 13 bases between them. CDR3 in amino acids: CASSPPKSDEQYF. CDR3 sequence (DNA): TGTGCCAGCAGCCCCCCGAAGAGCGACGAGCAGTACTTC.

This CDR3 reads CAIQGNTYEQYF. CDR3 DNA sequence: TGTGCCATTCAGGGGAACACCTACGAGCAGTACTTC. This sequence joins TRBV10-3 and TRBJ2-7, with a weak D call TRBD1 (6 bases). Trimming removed 9 bases from V and 2 bases from J, with 11 bases in between. Germline lookup yields CDR1 ENHRY and CDR2 SYGVKD. This CDR3 is built from 12 residues.

V usage is TRBV20-1 and J usage is TRBJ2-7; D is perhaps TRBD2 (5 bases). Germline CDR1 reads DFQATT; CDR2 reads SNEGSKA (reference sequence). V was cut by 6 bases and J by 3 bases, with 9 bases left in between. This CDR3 is built from 11 residues. DNA of the CDR3: TGCAGTGCACTAGGCGGCTACGAGCAGTACTTC. Its protein product is CSALGGYEQYF.

V gene TRBV12-3 or TRBV12-4 combines with J gene TRBJ2-1; 8 bases align to TRBD1. J was trimmed by 3 bases and V by 9 bases; bases with no gene match: 7. The CDR3 extends over 14 amino acids. The CDR3 bases are TGTGCCAGTAGAACAGGGGGGTTCTACAATGAGCAGTTCTTC. This sequence encodes CASRTGGFYNEQFF.

This clonotype was seen a handful of times. The gene calls are TRBV11-2 and TRBJ1-1; D is unclear. The CDR3 is made up of 14 amino acids. Germline V gene data show CDR1 as SGHAT and CDR2 as FQNNGV. V was shortened by 1 base and J by 1 base, with 7 bases between the two germline ends. The DNA for the CDR3 is TGTGCCAGCAGCTTAGGGGCAGCGAACACTGAAGCTTTCTTT. Encoded protein: CASSLGAANTEAFF.

In its sample, this clonotype was seen a few times. The chain has TRBV29-1 and TRBJ2-7, with 10 bases lining up with TRBD1. In germline, CDR1 is SQVTM, CDR2 ANQGSEA. Germline trimming cut 7 bases from V and 4 bases from J; bases unmatched to any gene: 10. The CDR3 length is 14 residues. The CDR3 DNA reads as TGCAGCGCCCTCGCGGACAGGGGGTGGTACGAGCAGTACTTC. This codes for CSALADRGWYEQYF.

The chain links TRBV20-1 to TRBJ2-1; TRBD1 might be the D (5 bases). The CDR3 is 14 residues long. The germline V gene encodes CDR1 DFQATT and CDR2 SNEGSKA (reference sequence). The V end was cut by 4 bases, the J end by 2 bases, with 12 bases between. CDR3 bases: TGCAGTGCTACCCCGGACATGACCTACAATGAGCAGTTCTTC. It encodes CSATPDMTYNEQFF.

V usage is TRBV12-3 or TRBV12-4 and J usage is TRBJ2-5; 9 nucleotides match TRBD1. V was clipped by 8 bases and J by 5 bases; unmatched bases: 12. The CDR3 is 15 residues long. CDR3 protein: CASGQVQGARETQYF. For the CDR3, the DNA is TGTGCCAGCGGCCAAGTACAGGGGGCTCGGGAGACCCAGTACTTC.

V usage is TRBV5-8 and J usage is TRBJ2-7, with TRBD2 matching 11 bases. This CDR3 comprises 15 residues. The germline CDR1 and CDR2 sequences are SGHTS and YDEGEE. Trimming removed 4 bases from V and 6 bases from J; junction bases left unmatched: 9. CDR3 in amino acids: CASSGTSGGHREQYF. For the CDR3, the DNA is TGTGCCAGCAGCGGGACTAGCGGTGGGCACCGCGAGCAGTACTTC.

This sequence joins TRBV11-2 and TRBJ2-1; perhaps TRBD2 as D (6 bases). Germline CDR1 is SGHAT and CDR2 is FQNNGV. V was pared by 2 bases and J by 8 bases, with 13 bases between. The CDR3 has 14 amino acids. CDR3 amino acids: CASSLNPSVDEQFF. CDR3 in DNA: TGTGCCAGCAGCTTAAATCCTAGCGTGGATGAGCAGTTCTTC.

The chain combines TRBV5-1 with TRBJ1-1; D gene ambiguous. Germline assignment: CDR1 SGHRS and CDR2 YFSETQ. Between the trimmed V and J ends, which lost 0 bases and 1 base, there was a span of 7 bases. This CDR3 contains 14 residues. The CDR3 protein is CASSLDTSNTEAFF. The DNA of the CDR3 is TGCGCCAGCAGCTTGGACACTTCGAACACTGAAGCTTTCTTT.

This clonotype was picked up a small number of times. V usage is TRBV20-1 and J usage is TRBJ1-6; D is unclear. The CDR3 length is 15 residues. V lost 3 bases, J lost 7 bases, and 16 bases lay in between. Per the germline V gene, CDR1 is DFQATT and CDR2 is SNEGSKA (reference sequence). CDR3 nucleotides: TGCAGTGCTAGCGTCGCTGGGATCAACAATTCACCCCTCCACTTT. It encodes CSASVAGINNSPLHF.

The V call is TRBV28, the J call TRBJ2-3, with D perhaps TRBD2 (5 bases). The V and J ends lost 7 bases and 5 bases respectively, with 19 bases between them. The CDR3 has 15 amino acids. In germline, CDR1 is MDHEN, CDR2 SYDVKM. The CDR3 DNA is TGTGCCAGCACCCCCAATGAAGGGAGTAAAGATACGCAGTATTTT. The encoded protein is CASTPNEGSKDTQYF.

The chain carries TRBV29-1 and TRBJ2-3; 11 bases are shared with TRBD2. Germline V CDR1 and CDR2: SQVTM, ANQGSEA. Losses at the gene ends were 0 bases for V and 2 bases for J; bases not matched to a gene: 10. The CDR3 runs 18 residues. In DNA form, the CDR3 reads TGCAGCGTTGAAGATTGGAGAGCTAGCGGGGGGTCCACAGATACGCAGTATTTT. The encoded protein is CSVEDWRASGGSTDTQYF.

In its sample, this clonotype was seen a few times. This chain connects TRBV28 to TRBJ2-5, with 10 positions matching TRBD1. This CDR3 comprises 12 residues. The J segment lost 5 bases and the V segment lost 11 bases, leaving 5 bases of the junction unmatched. Looked up from germline, CDR1 is MDHEN and CDR2 is SYDVKM. CDR3 sequence (DNA): TGTGCCGGACAGACAGGGGGCGAGACCCAGTACTTC. Residues: CAGQTGGETQYF. The full variable domain, rest sourced from reference TRBV28 and TRBJ2-5, is DVKVTQSSRYLVKRTGEKVFLECVQDMDHENMFWYRQDPGLGLRLIYFSYDVKMKEKGDIPEGYSVSREKKERFSLILESASTNQTSMYLCAGQTGGETQYFGPGTRLLVL.

J is TRBJ1-2 and V is TRBV11-2; D unclear. Germline V gives CDR1 SGHAT, CDR2 FQNNGV. The CDR3 sequence is 12 residues long. Trimming left V 2 bases short and J 6 bases short, with 7 bases between. The CDR3 sequence is CASSLYSHGYTF. The CDR3 bases are TGTGCCAGCAGCTTATACAGCCATGGCTACACCTTC. Full variable domain (remainder filled in from reference TRBV11-2 and TRBJ1-2): EAGVAQSPRYKIIEKRQSVAFWCNPISGHATLYWYQQILGQGPKLLIQFQNNGVVDDSQLPKDRFSAERLKGVDSTLKIQPAKLEDSAVYLCASSLYSHGYTFGSGTRLTVV.

The chain employs TRBV27 and TRBJ2-1; 14 bases line up with TRBD2. There are 14 residues in the CDR3. With V trimmed by 6 bases and J by 7 bases, 2 bases remained unmatched. Germline loops: CDR1 MNHEY, CDR2 SMNVEV (reference sequence). The CDR3 DNA reads TGTGCCAGCAGGACTAGCGGGAGGGGGAATGAGCAGTTCTTC. This gives the protein CASRTSGRGNEQFF.

This CDR3 is CASRSEGGRSYEQYF. CDR3 nucleotide sequence: TGTGCCAGCAGATCCGAGGGGGGCCGGTCCTACGAGCAGTACTTC. The chain carries TRBV28 and TRBJ2-7, with D perhaps assigned TRBD1 or TRBD2 (6 bases each). The germline CDR1 and CDR2 sequences are MDHEN and SYDVKM. Trimming took off 6 bases at V and 1 base at J, with 16 bases between the two ends. The CDR3 has 15 amino acids.

The chain joins TRBV28 to TRBJ2-5, with D maybe TRBD1 (6 bases). Germline V CDR1 and CDR2: MDHEN, SYDVKM. The CDR3 runs 13 residues. V lost 4 bases to trimming and J lost 2 bases, with 8 bases between them. The CDR3 region is CASSSTGQETQYF. The CDR3 bases are TGTGCCAGCAGTTCAACAGGGCAAGAGACCCAGTACTTC.

The CDR3 sequence is CSAPGLAGGPNYNEQFF. The CDR3, as DNA: TGCAGTGCCCCGGGACTAGCGGGAGGACCGAATTACAATGAGCAGTTCTTC. The chain carries TRBV20-1 and TRBJ2-1; 15 bases line up with TRBD2. Germline CDR1 and CDR2: DFQATT and SNEGSKA (reference sequence). This CDR3 is built from 17 residues. V shed 6 bases and J 4 bases; nucleotides not matched to a gene: 10.

This clonotype appeared a few times. Here the CDR3 DNA reads TGTGCCAGCAGCTTAGCTGGCGGGGAGCTGTTTTTT. Protein product: CASSLAGGELFF. The chain recombines TRBV11-2 with TRBJ2-2; no clear D. V was clipped by 1 base and J by 7 bases, with 4 bases between them. The CDR3 length is 12 residues. Germline lookup yields CDR1 SGHAT and CDR2 FQNNGV.

This clonotype turned up a few times. The chain uses TRBV25-1 and TRBJ2-5; TRBD1 agrees at 8 bases. Trimming took 0 bases from V and 2 from J; bases not matched to a gene: 2. Per the germline V gene, CDR1 is MGHDK and CDR2 is SYGVNS. The CDR3 has 15 residues. CDR3: CASSEYRTGQETQYF. CDR3 DNA sequence: TGTGCCAGCAGTGAATACCGGACAGGGCAAGAGACCCAGTACTTC.